Each of the 27 T cell receptor beta chains below was sequenced from the same sample in a study of OX40 agonist ivuxolimab in advanced cancers. Measured with immunoSEQ multiplex PCR; TCRdb has only the in-frame clones, and not every one. The sample has about 48,000 clones, around 90% seen once. Sequenced material: CD4+ or CD8+ T cells sorted from blood, taken in a trial of the OX40 agonist ivuxolimab. The source of these receptors is an adult with an advanced solid tumor such as melanoma, head and neck, liver or kidney cancer.

The chain links TRBV29-1 to TRBJ1-2; 7 nucleotides line up with TRBD1. Germline trimming cut 2 bases from V and 0 bases from J; bases unmatched to any gene: 3. Germline V gene lookup returns CDR1 SQVTM and CDR2 ANQGSEA. The CDR3 length is 14 residues. The DNA for the CDR3 is TGCAGCGTTGAAACAGGGGCAGCTAACTATGGCTACACCTTC. Its translation: CSVETGAANYGYTF.

CDR3 DNA sequence: TGTGCCAGCAGTGCACAGGGGGGTATTAACTATGGCTACACCTTC. Its protein product is CASSAQGGINYGYTF. This chain connects TRBV2 to TRBJ1-2; 8 bases are a match to TRBD1. After removal of 4 bases from V and 1 base from J, the junction contained 5 bases not matched to a gene. The CDR3 spans 15 residues. CDR1 is SNHLY, CDR2 FYNNEI, per germline.

The chain employs TRBV25-1 and TRBJ1-1; D is unclear. This CDR3 contains 12 residues. V was cut by 3 bases and J by 8 bases, with 10 bases left in between. Looked up from germline, CDR1 is MGHDK and CDR2 is SYGVNS. The CDR3, as DNA: TGTGCCAGCAGTGATACTCGGAAAGAAGCTTTCTTT. Translating gives CASSDTRKEAFF.

This chain uses TRBV6-1 with TRBJ2-1; TRBD2 is a possible D gene (5 bases). V lost 2 bases and J lost 0, with 5 bases in between. Germline values: CDR1 MNHNS, CDR2 SASEGT. CDR3 length: 14 residues. This CDR3 reads CASSETSSYNEQFF. The CDR3 DNA is TGTGCCAGCAGTGAAACTAGCTCCTACAATGAGCAGTTCTTC.

The rearrangement joins TRBV5-1 to TRBJ2-7; D uncertain. V was pared by 1 base and J by 0 bases, with 11 bases between. Germline V gene lookup returns CDR1 SGHRS and CDR2 YFSETQ. CDR3 length: 15 amino acids. The CDR3 here is CASSLSPGYSYEQYV. The DNA for the CDR3 is TGCGCCAGCAGCTTGTCCCCCGGCTACTCCTACGAGCAGTACGTC.

This CDR3 reads CASRPRGNAGNTIYF. The CDR3 DNA is TGTGCCAGCAGGCCTCGGGGTAACGCTGGAAACACCATATATTTT. The chain has TRBV6-5 and TRBJ1-3, with unresolved D. This CDR3 is 15 amino acids long. CDR1 is MNHEY, CDR2 SVGAGI, per germline. Deletions cut 6 bases from V and 2 bases from J, with 14 bases between.

The chain uses TRBV25-1 and TRBJ1-1; 7 nucleotides align to TRBD1. J gave up 4 bases and V 8 bases, and 13 bases lay outside the gene matches. The CDR3 totals 15 residues. CDR1 MGHDK and CDR2 SYGVNS come from the germline V gene. CDR3 region: CASRKGQTSGTEAFF. The CDR3 DNA is TGTGCCAGCCGAAAGGGACAGACTAGTGGCACTGAAGCTTTCTTT. Filled out from reference TRBV25-1 and TRBJ1-1, the complete variable domain reads EADIYQTPRYLVIGTGKKITLECSQTMGHDKMYWYQQDPGMELHLIHYSYGVNSTEKGDLSSESTVSRIRTEHFPLTLESARPSHTSQYLCASRKGQTSGTEAFFGQGTRLTVV.

This clone was found a few times. The J gene is TRBJ2-7, the V gene TRBV21-1; TRBD1 is the table's D call and was not checked against the DNA. TRBV21-1 is given as a pseudogene. This CDR3 contains 14 residues. The CDR3 loop reads CASILDRESYEQYF. The CDR3 DNA follows: TGTGCCAGCATCCTGGACAGGGAGTCCTACGAGCAGTACTTC.

The chain carries TRBV28 and TRBJ2-7; D remains unclear. With 8 bases removed from V and 1 base from J, the gap between germline ends came to 18 bases. Germline values: CDR1 MDHEN, CDR2 SYDVKM. The CDR3 contains 15 residues. CDR3 sequence: CASLSLSDGSYEQYV. The CDR3 region has the DNA TGTGCCAGCTTATCGCTATCGGACGGATCCTACGAGCAGTACGTC.

The chain uses TRBV19 and TRBJ1-5, with D tentatively TRBD1 (6 bases). This CDR3 is built from 16 residues. The V end lost 6 bases, the J end lost 0 bases, and 15 bases lay between the germline ends. The germline V gene has CDR1 LNHDA and CDR2 SQIVND (reference sequence). This chain's CDR3 is CASSLGQPNSNQPQHF. The DNA of the CDR3 is TGTGCCAGTAGCCTAGGACAGCCGAATAGCAATCAGCCCCAGCATTTT.

This chain links TRBV10-3 with TRBJ2-1; D possibly uses TRBD1 or TRBD2 (5 bases each). Trimming took 3 bases from V and 6 from J, leaving 15 bases between them. Germline-derived CDR1 and CDR2 are ENHRY and SYGVKD. This CDR3 region has 15 residues. The CDR3 nucleotides are TGTGCCATCAGTGATTCGTTCAGGGAGTCCAATGAGCAGTTCTTC. Translation gives CAISDSFRESNEQFF.

V usage is TRBV28 and J usage is TRBJ2-2; D uncertain. V was cut by 3 bases and J by 1 base, with 6 bases left in between. This CDR3 contains 14 residues. Per germline, CDR1 MDHEN and CDR2 SYDVKM. This CDR3 is CASSLYGNTGELFF. CDR3 in DNA: TGTGCCAGCAGTTTGTACGGGAACACCGGGGAGCTGTTTTTT.

This clone showed up just once. The chain uses TRBV27 and TRBJ1-1, with 12 positions matching TRBD1. V was clipped by 4 bases and J by 0 bases; unmatched bases: 9. This CDR3 is 18 amino acids long. Germline CDR1 reads MNHEY; CDR2 reads SMNVEV (reference sequence). The CDR3 reads CASSWGQGAGWMNTEAFF. DNA for the CDR3: TGTGCCAGCAGTTGGGGACAGGGGGCCGGTTGGATGAACACTGAAGCTTTCTTT.

The chain carries TRBV4-1 and TRBJ2-2; TRBD1 aligns across 7 bases. The CDR3 sequence is 13 residues long. Per germline, CDR1 MGHRA and CDR2 YSYEKL. V was pared by 8 bases and J by 3 bases, with 3 bases of the junction left unmatched. CDR3 bases: TGCGCCAGCGCCCAGGGGGACACCGGGGAGCTGTTTTTT. It translates to CASAQGDTGELFF.

The chain combines TRBV30 with TRBJ2-7; D possibly corresponds to TRBD2 (5 bases). Trimming pared 1 base from V and 3 bases from J, leaving 10 bases between. This CDR3 region has 13 residues. Germline CDR1 reads GTSNPN; CDR2 reads SVGIG (reference sequence). This CDR3 is CAWSEGGGYEQYF. The CDR3, as DNA: TGTGCCTGGAGTGAAGGTGGAGGCTACGAGCAGTACTTC.

This sequence joins TRBV29-1 and TRBJ2-3; 10 nucleotides match TRBD1. V was pared by 1 base and J by 2 bases, with 6 bases of the junction left unmatched. This CDR3 is 16 amino acids long. From germline, CDR1 is SQVTM and CDR2 ANQGSEA. For the CDR3, the DNA is TGCAGCGTTGAAGGAACCGGGACAGGGGACACAGATACGCAGTATTTT. Translation gives CSVEGTGTGDTDTQYF.

The chain links TRBV30 to TRBJ2-7; 7 nucleotides line up with TRBD1. V dropped 3 bases and J dropped 2; count of bases not matched to a gene: 7. The CDR3 runs to 14 residues. The germline CDR1 and CDR2 sequences are GTSNPN and SVGIG (reference sequence). The chain's CDR3 is CAWRVRDSAYEQYF. Written as DNA, the CDR3 is TGTGCCTGGAGGGTCCGGGACAGCGCCTACGAGCAGTACTTC.

The chain is built from TRBV4-1 and TRBJ2-3; D assignment may be TRBD1 or TRBD2 (5 bases each). V was clipped by 3 bases and J by 3 bases, with 19 bases between them. This CDR3 contains 17 residues. CDR1 is MGHRA, CDR2 YSYEKL, per germline. The DNA of the CDR3 is TGCGCCAGCAGCCACACGACAGCAGCGGAGAGAACAGATACGCAGTATTTT. The encoded protein is CASSHTTAAERTDTQYF.

The chain carries TRBV6-5 and TRBJ1-6; no clear D. V was trimmed by 4 bases and J by 5 bases, leaving 3 bases between them. Germline-derived CDR1 and CDR2 are MNHEY and SVGAGI. The CDR3 runs 12 residues. The DNA of the CDR3 is TGTGCCAGCAGTTCGCATAATTCACCCCTCCACTTT. Translating gives CASSSHNSPLHF.

The CDR3 sequence is CASSDGTNQPQHF. As DNA, the CDR3 is TGTGCCAGTAGTGACGGGACTAATCAGCCCCAGCATTTT. The rearrangement joins TRBV19 to TRBJ1-5, with D maybe TRBD1 (5 bases). The CDR3 loop spans 13 amino acids. CDR1 and CDR2 from the germline V gene are LNHDA and SQIVND (reference sequence). The V and J ends lost 5 bases and 4 bases respectively, with 9 bases between them. Looking up the rest from reference TRBV19 and TRBJ1-5 gives the full variable domain: DGGITQSPKYLFRKEGQNVTLSCEQNLNHDAMYWYRQDPGQGLRLIYYSQIVNDFQKGDIAEGYSVSREKKESFPLTVTSAQKNPTAFYLCASSDGTNQPQHFGDGTRLSIL.

The genes are TRBV5-1 and TRBJ1-2, with 7 bases identical to TRBD1. CDR1 is SGHRS, CDR2 YFSETQ, per germline. The CDR3 consists of 15 residues. V trimming: 3 bases; J trimming: 4 bases; junction bases outside the gene matches: 9. This CDR3 is CASSSGQERLYGYTF. DNA of the CDR3: TGCGCCAGCAGCTCCGGACAGGAACGCCTCTATGGCTACACCTTC.

The chain links TRBV9 to TRBJ2-2; 7 nucleotides line up with TRBD1. Germline trimming cut 1 base from V and 5 bases from J; bases unmatched to any gene: 8. This CDR3 region has 16 residues. Germline CDR1 and CDR2: SGDLS and YYNGEE. The chain's CDR3 is CASSVKGARLTGELFF. The CDR3 DNA follows: TGTGCCAGCAGCGTAAAGGGGGCGCGGCTTACCGGGGAGCTGTTTTTT.

V is TRBV6-6 and J is TRBJ2-7; 11 bases map to TRBD2. The CDR3 sequence is 16 residues long. V shed 6 bases and J 6 bases; nucleotides not matched to a gene: 13. In germline, CDR1 is MNHNY, CDR2 SVGAGI (reference sequence). Here the CDR3 DNA reads TGTGCCAGCAGCGATTCTAGCGGGGGGCCATGGGGCGAGCAGTACGTC. Protein: CASSDSSGGPWGEQYV.

This sequence joins TRBV19 and TRBJ1-5, with 7 nucleotides matching TRBD1. Germline V lookup: CDR1 LNHDA, CDR2 SQIVND (reference sequence). After removal of 5 bases from V and 7 bases from J, the junction contained 11 bases not matched to a gene. The length of the CDR3 is 15 residues. CDR3 in DNA: TGTGCCAGTAGTCATGCTGTAGCAGGGGGACAGCCCCAGCATTTT. As protein: CASSHAVAGGQPQHF.

This chain connects TRBV27 to TRBJ1-4; 8 nucleotides align to TRBD1. Per the germline V gene, CDR1 is MNHEY and CDR2 is SMNVEV (reference sequence). CDR3 size: 14 residues. V shed 3 bases and J 6 bases; nucleotides not matched to a gene: 3. CDR3 protein: CASSFEQGDEKLFF. The CDR3 nucleotides read TGTGCCAGCAGTTTCGAACAGGGGGATGAAAAACTGTTTTTT.

V is TRBV30 and J is TRBJ1-1, with D possibly matching TRBD1 (5 bases). The CDR3 has 12 amino acids. Germline CDR1 GTSNPN, CDR2 SVGIG (reference sequence). V was trimmed by 3 bases and J by 5 bases, leaving 10 bases between them. The CDR3 DNA is TGTGCCTGGAGCCAGGGTTATACTGAAGCTTTCTTT. Its protein is CAWSQGYTEAFF.

CDR3 amino acids: CASSYGEEETQYF. As DNA, the CDR3 is TGTGCCAGCAGTTATGGAGAAGAAGAGACCCAGTACTTC. The chain uses TRBV6-5 and TRBJ2-5; D call uncertain. Trimming removed 3 bases from V and 3 bases from J, with 8 bases in between. The CDR3 sequence is 13 residues long. The germline CDR1 and CDR2 sequences are MNHEY and SVGAGI.